This TCR beta chain derives from a study of beta chain features in type 1 diabetes. Germline CDR1 reads SGHTA; CDR2 reads FQGNSA. J was trimmed by 5 bases and V by 5 bases; bases with no gene match: 5. The length of the CDR3 is 13 residues. Expressed TCRB transcripts were sequenced, since all the RNA that had been isolated was reverse transcribed. Using immunoSEQ multiplex PCR, the repertoire was profiled, and TCRdb retains in-frame clones only, with some absent. The table lists 130,000 to 150,000 clones, approximately 9.2% of them singletons. Sequenced sample: central memory CD4+ T cells from blood. This TCR was sampled from a man in his late teens or twenties in good health. This chain connects TRBV7-2 to TRBJ1-2, with 7 bases matching TRBD1. The CDR3 region is CASSPGQQYGYTF. CDR3 DNA: TGTGCCAGCAGCCCGGGACAGCAATATGGCTACACCTTC.